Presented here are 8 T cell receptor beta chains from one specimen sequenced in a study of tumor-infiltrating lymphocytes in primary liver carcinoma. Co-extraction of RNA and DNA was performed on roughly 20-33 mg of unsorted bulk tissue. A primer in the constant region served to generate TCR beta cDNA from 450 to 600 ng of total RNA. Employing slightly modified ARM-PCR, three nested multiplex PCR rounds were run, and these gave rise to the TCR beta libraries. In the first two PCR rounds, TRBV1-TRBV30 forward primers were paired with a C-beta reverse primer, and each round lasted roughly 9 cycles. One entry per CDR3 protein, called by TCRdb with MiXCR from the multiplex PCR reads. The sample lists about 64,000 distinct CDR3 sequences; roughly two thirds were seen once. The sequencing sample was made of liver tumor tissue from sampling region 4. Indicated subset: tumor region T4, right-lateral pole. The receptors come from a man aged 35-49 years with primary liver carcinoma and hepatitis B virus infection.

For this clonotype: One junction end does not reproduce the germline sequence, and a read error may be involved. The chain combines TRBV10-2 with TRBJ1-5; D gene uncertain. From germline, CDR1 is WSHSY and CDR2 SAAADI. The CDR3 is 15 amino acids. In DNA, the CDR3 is TGTACCAGCAAGGAGGAGTTGGGGAGCAATCAGCCCCAGCATTTT. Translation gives CTSKEELGSNQPQHF.

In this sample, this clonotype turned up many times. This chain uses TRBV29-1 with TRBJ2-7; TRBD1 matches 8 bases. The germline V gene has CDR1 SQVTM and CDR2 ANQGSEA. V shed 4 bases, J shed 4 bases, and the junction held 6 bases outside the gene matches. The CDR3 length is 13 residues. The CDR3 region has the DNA TGCAGCGTTGGACAGGGGAATGTTTACGAGCAGTACTTC. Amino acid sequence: CSVGQGNVYEQYF.

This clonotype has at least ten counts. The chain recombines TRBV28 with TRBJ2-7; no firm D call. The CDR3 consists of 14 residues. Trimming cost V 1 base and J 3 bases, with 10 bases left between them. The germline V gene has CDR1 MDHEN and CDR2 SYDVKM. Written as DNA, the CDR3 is TGTGCCAGCAGTTTATATGCCGACAACTACGAGCAGTACTTC. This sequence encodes CASSLYADNYEQYF.

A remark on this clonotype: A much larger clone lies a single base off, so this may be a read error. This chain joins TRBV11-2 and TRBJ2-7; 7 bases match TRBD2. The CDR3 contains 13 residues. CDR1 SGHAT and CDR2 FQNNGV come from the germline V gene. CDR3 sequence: CAGSKQTSSEQYF. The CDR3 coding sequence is TGTGCCGGCAGCAAACAGACTAGCTCCGAACAGTACTTC.

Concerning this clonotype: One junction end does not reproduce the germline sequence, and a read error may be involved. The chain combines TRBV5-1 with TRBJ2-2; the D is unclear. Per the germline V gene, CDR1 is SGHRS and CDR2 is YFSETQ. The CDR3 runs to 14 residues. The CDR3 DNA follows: TGCGCCAGCAGGTTGGCCGAGAGACCCGTGGAGCTGTTTTTT. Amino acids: CASRLAERPVELFF.

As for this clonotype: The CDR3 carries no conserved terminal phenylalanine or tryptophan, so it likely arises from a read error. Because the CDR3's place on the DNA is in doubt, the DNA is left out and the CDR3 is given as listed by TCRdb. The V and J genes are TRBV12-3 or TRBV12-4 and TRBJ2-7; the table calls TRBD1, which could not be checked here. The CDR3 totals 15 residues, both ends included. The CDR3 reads CVSSLGQGANYEQYY.

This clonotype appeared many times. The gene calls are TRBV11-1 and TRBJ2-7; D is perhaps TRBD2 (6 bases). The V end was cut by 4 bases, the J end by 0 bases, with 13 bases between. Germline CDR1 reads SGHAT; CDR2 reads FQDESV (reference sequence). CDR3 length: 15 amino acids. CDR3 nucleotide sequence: TGTGCCAGCAGCTCATCCCGGGACTCCTCCTACGAGCAGTACTTC. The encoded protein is CASSSSRDSSYEQYF.

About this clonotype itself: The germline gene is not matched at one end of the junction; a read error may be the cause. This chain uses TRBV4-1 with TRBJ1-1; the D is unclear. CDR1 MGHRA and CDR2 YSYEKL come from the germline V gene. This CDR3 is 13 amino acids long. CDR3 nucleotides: TGCGCCAGCGGCCATCCCCTGAACACCGAAGCTTTCTTT. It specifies CASGHPLNTEAFF.